This T cell receptor (beta chain) came from a study of immune evolution from preneoplasia to lung adenocarcinoma. The wider study: HLA loss of heterozygosity: less than 9% AIS, roughly 15% MIA, around 35% ADC, none AAH.

Concerning this clone itself: Its antigen is currently unknown.

The study's findings and limits: Later-stage lesions seemingly showed higher T cell density and diversity than normal lung. KRAS-mutant nodules had the highest T cell clonality. Top clone share appeared to fall from AAH through AIS, MIA, adenocarcinoma.

Clones were read by immunoSEQ multiplex PCR, and TCRdb kept only the in-frame ones, dropping some. Of over 14,000 clones in the sample, around 80% were seen once. Trimming shortened V by 1 base and J by 7 bases, and 8 bases separated the two germline ends. The CDR3 has 13 amino acids. The V gene's germline CDR1 is LNHDA and CDR2 SQIVND (reference sequence). The sequenced sample was FFPE minimally invasive lung adenocarcinoma tissue. The receptor was isolated from a person aged 70 to 85 with lung adenocarcinoma. This chain links TRBV19 with TRBJ2-1, with D possibly matching TRBD1 (6 bases). This CDR3 is CASSIGRGNEQFF. The CDR3 bases are TGTGCCAGTAGTATAGGCAGGGGAAATGAGCAGTTCTTC.